This TCR beta chain was identified during a study of T cells after yellow fever vaccination. Study at large: Where fractions had low cell numbers, libraries were prepared from them with the SMART-Seq v4 Ultra Low Input RNA kit.

The CDR3 runs to 13 residues. V was clipped by 3 bases and J by 1 base, with 6 bases between them. Germline loops: CDR1 MGHRA, CDR2 YSYEKL. TCRdb ran MiXCR on the 5' RACE reads and lists one entry per CDR3 protein. The sample has fewer than 450,000 distinct CDR3 sequences; approximately 8% are singletons. The chain couples TRBV4-1 to TRBJ1-2; D is undetermined. This TCR derives from a man aged 18 to 30 who received the YFV17D yellow fever vaccine. Sequenced material: PBMCs, taken more than 35 days after the first yellow fever vaccination. The CDR3 coding sequence is TGCGCCAGCAGCCACGGTTTTAACTATGGCTACACCTTC. As protein: CASSHGFNYGYTF.